This is a list of T cell receptor beta chains from one sample in a study of blood T cell repertoires in COVID-19. Produced via immunoSEQ multiplex PCR; TCRdb's table is partial and in-frame only. The data show about 300,000 clones, with 88% seen just once and 6.9% held by the top ten. Sequenced: peripheral blood. The receptor set was obtained from a woman aged 25-40 years who had recovered from COVID-19. Each CDR3 is given with its conserved first and last residue. Fields, in order: CDR3 length, V gene, CDR3 protein.

length: 14; V: TRBV13; CDR3: CASRLGQGGETQYF
length: 15; V: TRBV25-1; CDR3: CASSEGRGPQETQYF
length: 13; V: TRBV6-1; CDR3: CASSEDRVETQYF
length: 14; V: TRBV29-1; CDR3: CSVEKTSGGIEQYF
length: 19; V: TRBV24-1; CDR3: CATSDYRGLGRGLYNEQFF
length: 19; V: TRBV7-9; CDR3: CASSTRDKTWDVSTGELFF
length: 12; V: TRBV11-2; CDR3: CASSSLDYGYTF
length: 19; V: TRBV4-2; CDR3: CASSQTPNPSEQPSHEQYF
length: 17; V: TRBV6-1; CDR3: CASSERQGAPLSSPLHF
length: 17; V: TRBV10-3; CDR3: CAISESLVGGAHNEQFF
length: 13; V: TRBV5-6; CDR3: CASSLGGNHEQFF
length: 12; V: TRBV6-5; CDR3: CASGQYQETQYF
length: 16; V: TRBV24-1; CDR3: CATSSRRTGGTDTQYF
length: 16; V: TRBV5-1; CDR3: CASSLVASGGQETQYF
length: 14; V: TRBV4-1; CDR3: CASQQGAFPNTQYF
length: 13; V: TRBV1; CDR3: CTSSQGGNSGYTF
length: 14; V: TRBV19; CDR3: CASSTLSTRVGQFF
length: 14; V: TRBV2; CDR3: CASMWTGILYEQYF
length: 17; V: TRBV28; CDR3: CASSLWDWDRGYSPLHF
length: 15; V: TRBV7-2; CDR3: CASSFSGGPTDTQYF
length: 13; V: TRBV25-1; CDR3: CASSEASNQPQHF
length: 15; V: TRBV7-9; CDR3: CASSTMRAPQETQYF
length: 15; V: TRBV7-9; CDR3: CASSPRTGRNSPLHF
length: 13; V: TRBV5-6; CDR3: CASSLDRAGLDTF
length: 15; V: TRBV27; CDR3: CASSFLLDRAQPQHF
length: 13; V: TRBV10-3; CDR3: CAIGLTSGNTIYF
length: 14; V: TRBV5-4; CDR3: CASSLAGGREKLFF
length: 17; V: TRBV5-6; CDR3: CASSSRVQSGPNEKLFF
length: 14; V: TRBV9; CDR3: CASSVTGGGYEQYF
length: 15; V: TRBV5-1; CDR3: CASSLGAGGVNEQFF
length: 16; V: TRBV21-1; CDR3: CASSKKTGGNNNEQFF
length: 13; V: TRBV18; CDR3: CASSPSGNQPQHF
length: 15; V: TRBV27; CDR3: CASSPGGDLRREQFF
length: 12; V: TRBV29-1; CDR3: CSGDRGDTEAFF
length: 13; V: TRBV6-5; CDR3: CASRRDSNYGYTF
length: 12; V: TRBV14; CDR3: CASSTGFSEQYF
length: 14; V: TRBV28; CDR3: CASSSVGGRNGYTF
length: 16; V: TRBV3-1/TRBV3-2; CDR3: CASSRLQGSSTDTQYF
length: 13; V: TRBV24-1; CDR3: CATSGQGGDTQYF
length: 17; V: TRBV7-9; CDR3: CASSPQGQRGFTDTQYF
length: 16; V: TRBV7-9; CDR3: CASSLSRLAGGHEQFF
length: 17; V: TRBV5-1; CDR3: CASSLALTLTAQETQYF
length: 11; V: TRBV2; CDR3: CASSFYNEQFF
length: 15; V: TRBV3-1/TRBV3-2; CDR3: CASSQADRGPGGYTF
length: 18; V: TRBV11-2; CDR3: CASSLERGSSESYNEQFF
length: 12; V: TRBV2; CDR3: CASRMGQGTQYF
length: 14; V: TRBV6-1; CDR3: CASSDTWFAYGYTF
length: 14; V: TRBV28; CDR3: CASSSDRANQPQHF
length: 15; V: TRBV10-3; CDR3: CAIRGQGAFVGELFF
length: 16; V: TRBV9; CDR3: CASSSPSRSGGNEQFF